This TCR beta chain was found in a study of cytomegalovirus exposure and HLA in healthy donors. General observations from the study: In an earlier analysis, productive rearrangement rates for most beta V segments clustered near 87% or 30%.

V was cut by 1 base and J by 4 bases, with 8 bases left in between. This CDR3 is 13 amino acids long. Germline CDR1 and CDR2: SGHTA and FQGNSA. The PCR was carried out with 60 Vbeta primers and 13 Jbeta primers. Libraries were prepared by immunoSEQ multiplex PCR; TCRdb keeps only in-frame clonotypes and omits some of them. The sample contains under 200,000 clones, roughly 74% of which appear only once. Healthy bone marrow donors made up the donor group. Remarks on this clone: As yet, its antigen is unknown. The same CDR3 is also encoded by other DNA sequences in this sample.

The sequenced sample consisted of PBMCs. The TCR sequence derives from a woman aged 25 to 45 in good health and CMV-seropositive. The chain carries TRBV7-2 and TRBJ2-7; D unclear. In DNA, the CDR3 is TGTGCCAGCAGCTTAGGAACAGTTTACGAGCAGTACTTC. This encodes CASSLGTVYEQYF.